One and the same sample provided the 20 T cell receptor beta chains below, sequenced in a study of T cell responses to AZD1222 COVID-19 vaccine. Produced via immunoSEQ multiplex PCR; TCRdb's table is partial and in-frame only. The sample contains 110,000 to 150,000 clones, approximately 85% of which appear only once. Specimen: peripheral blood, collected on day 0 of AZD1222 vaccination. The source of these receptors is an adult in good health.

The chain has TRBV2 and TRBJ2-2; unclear D gene. The CDR3 runs 15 residues. CDR1 and CDR2 (germline): SNHLY, FYNNEI. V lost 3 bases, J lost 5 bases, and 13 bases lay in between. CDR3 coding DNA: TGTGCCAGCAGTGACCGCCATACCCTAACCGGGGAGCTGTTTTTT. Protein product: CASSDRHTLTGELFF.

J is TRBJ1-2 and V is TRBV28, with unresolved D. CDR1 MDHEN and CDR2 SYDVKM come from the germline V gene. The V end lost 7 bases, the J end lost 9 bases, and 15 bases lay between the germline ends. CDR3 length: 12 residues. The CDR3 protein is CASTYSGFSYTF. The CDR3 coding sequence is TGTGCCAGCACTTATTCGGGGTTCAGCTACACCTTC.

The CDR3 loop is CASSLAKGANTEAFF. CDR3 nucleotides: TGTGCCAGCAGCTTAGCGAAGGGGGCGAACACTGAAGCTTTCTTT. The rearrangement uses TRBV7-8 and TRBJ1-1, with 7 bases aligning to TRBD1. V dropped 0 bases and J dropped 1; count of bases not matched to a gene: 2. Germline loops: CDR1 SGHVS, CDR2 FQNEAQ. The CDR3 extends over 15 amino acids.

The chain is built from TRBV6-5 and TRBJ1-1; D remains unclear. The ends were cut back, 5 bases at V and 1 base at J, with 11 bases in the middle. The germline V gene encodes CDR1 MNHEY and CDR2 SVGAGI. This CDR3 contains 14 residues. CDR3: CASSLWTGNTEAFF. The CDR3 DNA is TGTGCCAGCAGTCTCTGGACGGGGAACACTGAAGCTTTCTTT.

This clone came up a few times. The chain has TRBV5-8 and TRBJ1-5, with D unclear. The CDR3 has 11 residues. Looked up from germline, CDR1 is SGHTS and CDR2 is YDEGEE. V was clipped by 0 bases and J by 6 bases, with 1 base between them. CDR3 nucleotide sequence: TGTGCCAGCAGCTTGGGTCAGCCCCAGCATTTT. Its protein product is CASSLGQPQHF.

The chain combines TRBV27 with TRBJ1-1; D might be TRBD1 (5 bases). Trimming stripped 0 bases from V and 5 bases from J, with 13 bases between. Germline assignment: CDR1 MNHEY and CDR2 SMNVEV (reference sequence). The CDR3 extends over 15 amino acids. CDR3 in DNA: TGTGCCAGCAGTTTATCTTTCGGGGGGGGGACTGAAGCTTTCTTT. Translation: CASSLSFGGGTEAFF.

This clone is a singleton in its sample. The V call is TRBV2, the J call TRBJ2-5; TRBD2 matches 8 bases. V lost 7 bases to trimming and J lost 5 bases; unmatched junction nucleotides: 12. CDR3 size: 15 residues. The germline gives CDR1 SNHLY, CDR2 FYNNEI. For the CDR3, the DNA is TGTGCCAGCAAGGGGGGTAGCGGGATTTATGAGACCCAGTACTTC. This sequence encodes CASKGGSGIYETQYF.

The rearrangement joins TRBV14 to TRBJ1-2; D is ambiguous. Trimming removed 6 bases at V and 0 bases at J, with 8 bases between. Germline loops: CDR1 SGHDN, CDR2 FVKESK. The CDR3 is 13 residues long. The CDR3 DNA reads TGTGCCAGCAGTGTTCTAGCTAACTATGGCTACACCTTC. Its translation: CASSVLANYGYTF. The complete variable domain, with remaining parts taken from reference TRBV14 and TRBJ1-2, reads EAGVTQFPSHSVIEKGQTVTLRCDPISGHDNLYWYRRVMGKEIKFLLHFVKESKQDESGMPNNRFLAERTGGTYSTLKVQPAELEDSGVYFCASSVLANYGYTFGSGTRLTVV.

The sample holds a few counts of this clone. The rearrangement links TRBV5-4 to TRBJ1-4, with unresolved D. V lost 5 bases and J lost 8, with 16 bases in between. CDR3 length: 14 residues. The germline gives CDR1 SGHNT, CDR2 YYREEE (reference sequence). CDR3 nucleotides: TGTGCCAGCAGTGCCGATTCCCGCCGGGAAAAACTGTTTTTT. It codes for CASSADSRREKLFF.

V and J are TRBV7-9 and TRBJ2-4; D not resolved. CDR1 and CDR2 from the germline V gene are SEHNR and FQNEAQ (reference sequence). The V gene lost 4 bases and the J gene lost 11 bases, with 12 bases spanning the gap. This CDR3 contains 12 residues. The CDR3 DNA is TGTGCCAGCAGCTCGTCGGCCCCAGTTCAGTACTTC. Translation: CASSSSAPVQYF.

This rearrangement joins TRBV6-6 to TRBJ1-2; D is undetermined. Germline V lookup: CDR1 MNHNY, CDR2 SVGAGI (reference sequence). V gave up 0 bases and J gave up 5 bases, with 10 bases separating them. The CDR3 sequence is 14 residues long. The CDR3 sequence: CASSYSVDPYGYTF. CDR3 nucleotide sequence: TGTGCCAGCAGTTACTCGGTCGATCCATATGGCTACACCTTC.

This chain uses TRBV9 with TRBJ1-6; TRBD1 matches at 7 bases. CDR1 is SGDLS and CDR2 is YYNGEE in the germline V gene. The CDR3 covers 14 residues. With V trimmed by 0 bases and J by 8 bases, 2 bases remained unmatched. CDR3 bases: TGTGCCAGCAGCGTAGCTACAGGGGATTCACCCCTCCACTTT. Protein: CASSVATGDSPLHF.

This clone was found once. The genes are TRBV7-9 and TRBJ1-1, with D unresolved. The CDR3 is 12 amino acids. The V and J ends lost 5 bases and 8 bases respectively, with 12 bases between them. The V gene's germline CDR1 is SEHNR and CDR2 FQNEAQ (reference sequence). The CDR3 coding sequence is TGTGCCAGCAGCCCCGGGGTAATAGAAGCTTTCTTT. Encoded protein: CASSPGVIEAFF.

V usage is TRBV11-2 and J usage is TRBJ1-5, with D uncertain. Trimming cost V 3 bases and J 2 bases, with 8 bases left between them. CDR1 and CDR2 from the germline V gene are SGHAT and FQNNGV. The length of the CDR3 is 14 residues. The CDR3 loop reads CASSFGSGNQPQHF. The CDR3 DNA sequence: TGTGCCAGCAGCTTTGGGTCGGGCAATCAGCCCCAGCATTTT.

The chain carries TRBV28 and TRBJ2-5; TRBD2 matches 15 bases. This CDR3 is built from 17 residues. V shed 2 bases and J 3 bases; nucleotides not matched to a gene: 4. The germline V gene has CDR1 MDHEN and CDR2 SYDVKM. The DNA for the CDR3 is TGTGCCAGCAGTTTAAGGCGGACTAGCGGGGGGGAAGAGACCCAGTACTTC. Its protein product is CASSLRRTSGGEETQYF.

The genes are TRBV7-2 and TRBJ2-5, with a weak D call TRBD1 (5 bases). This CDR3 has 14 residues. V was shortened by 3 bases and J by 2 bases, with 10 bases between the two germline ends. The germline V gene encodes CDR1 SGHTA and CDR2 FQGNSA. CDR3 nucleotides: TGTGCCAGCAGCTTCTACGACAGACAAGAGACCCAGTACTTC. As protein: CASSFYDRQETQYF.

The chain carries TRBV20-1 and TRBJ2-5; the D gene is possibly TRBD1 (6 bases). V was shortened by 3 bases and J by 3 bases, with 8 bases between the two germline ends. This CDR3 region has 12 residues. Looked up from germline, CDR1 is DFQATT and CDR2 is SNEGSKA (reference sequence). In DNA, the CDR3 is TGCAGTGCTAGTGAGGGGGAAGAGACCCAGTACTTC. Translated, it gives CSASEGEETQYF.

The rearrangement uses TRBV9 and TRBJ2-1; 15 bases align to TRBD2. CDR3 length: 17 amino acids. Germline lookup yields CDR1 SGDLS and CDR2 YYNGEE. The V and J ends lost 0 bases and 4 bases, in that order; junction bases with no gene match: 2. CDR3 bases: TGTGCCAGCAGCGTAGGGACTAGCGGGGGGGTATACAATGAGCAGTTCTTC. Translating it yields CASSVGTSGGVYNEQFF.

Comment on this clone: This same CDR3 is encoded by further DNA sequences in the sample. J is TRBJ1-1 and V is TRBV29-1, with D uncertain. Germline lookup yields CDR1 SQVTM and CDR2 ANQGSEA. The CDR3 length is 10 residues. V was pared by 7 bases and J by 2 bases, with 5 bases between. CDR3 loop: CSAQNTEAFF. Written as DNA, the CDR3 is TGCAGCGCTCAAAACACTGAAGCTTTCTTT.

The chain uses TRBV3-1 (or the pseudogene TRBV3-2) and TRBJ2-3; D call uncertain. The CDR3 consists of 14 residues. The germline CDR1 and CDR2 sequences are LGHDT and YNNKEL (reference sequence). V was clipped by 4 bases and J by 4 bases, with 12 bases between them. CDR3 nucleotide sequence: TGTGCCAGCAGCCCATATGATGTAGCAGATACGCAGTATTTT. Residues: CASSPYDVADTQYF.